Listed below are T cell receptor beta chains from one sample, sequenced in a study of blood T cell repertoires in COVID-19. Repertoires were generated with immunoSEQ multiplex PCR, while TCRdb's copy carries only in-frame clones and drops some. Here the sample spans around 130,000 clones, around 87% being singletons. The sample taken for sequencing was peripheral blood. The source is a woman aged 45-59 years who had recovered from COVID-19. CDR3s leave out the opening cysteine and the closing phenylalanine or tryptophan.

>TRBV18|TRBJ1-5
ASSPSVTGRSNQPQH
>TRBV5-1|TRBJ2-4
ASSLDGAKNIQY
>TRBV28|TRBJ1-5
AAFVGQPQH
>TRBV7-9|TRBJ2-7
ASSFRTSGSYEQY
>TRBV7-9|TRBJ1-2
ASSARQGLVSGYT
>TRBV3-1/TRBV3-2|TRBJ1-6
ASSQEGGGGPLH
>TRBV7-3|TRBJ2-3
ASSSGLYTDTQY
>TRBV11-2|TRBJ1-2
ASSSRLYRSNYGYT
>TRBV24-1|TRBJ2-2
ATSNRDTGELF
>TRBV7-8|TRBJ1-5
ASSVNRGRYSNQPQH
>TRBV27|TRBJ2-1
ASRVRTSGRIVDEQF
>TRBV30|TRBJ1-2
AWSRQTGGYT
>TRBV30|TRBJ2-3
AWRLSTDTQY
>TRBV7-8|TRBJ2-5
ASSLEAVGETQY
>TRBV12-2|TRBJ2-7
ASRLTAGTSHYEQY
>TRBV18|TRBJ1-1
ASSPRTGGINTEAF
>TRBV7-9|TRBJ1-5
ASSPSGPSNQPQH
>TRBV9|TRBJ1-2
ASYGFYRGRNGYT
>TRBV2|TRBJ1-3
ATLDRDGNTIY
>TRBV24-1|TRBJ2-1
ATSDPTGREAGEQF
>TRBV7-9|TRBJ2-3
ASSPPSGRAGTDTQY
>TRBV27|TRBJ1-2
ASSLRGNGYT
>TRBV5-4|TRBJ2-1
ASSSGQGGEQF
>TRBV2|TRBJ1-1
ASEQGVFTEAF
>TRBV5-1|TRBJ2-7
ASSLTTGSSYEQY
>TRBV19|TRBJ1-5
ASRAGYSNQPQH
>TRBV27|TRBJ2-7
ASSLKREPSYEQY
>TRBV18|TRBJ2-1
ASSPPNWQRGFNEQF
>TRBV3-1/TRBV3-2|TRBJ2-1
ASIGRGQANEQF
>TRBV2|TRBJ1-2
ASSELGQGVEGYT
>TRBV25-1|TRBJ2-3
ASSASYRGPTDTQY